The source of this TCR beta chain is a study of regulatory T cells in long-lasting Graves disease. Study-level information: Antithyroid drugs had been taken under 3 months by newly diagnosed Graves' patients.

CDR3-region Arm-PCR and iRepertoire HTBI primers produced the TCR beta libraries. TCRdb processed the multiplex PCR reads anew with MiXCR; each CDR3 protein has one entry. The table records over 450,000 distinct CDR3 sequences, about 11% of them present only once. The time point here: newly diagnosed GD, antithyroid drugs for less than 3 months. Extracted RNA from PBMCs served as the source of the TCR library. Doctors identified Graves' disease using the American Thyroid Association guidelines. This clonotype was seen many times. These data are also associated with another study on T cells in Graves' hyperthyroidism and ophthalmopathy. Per that paper: Using the HTBI primer set, a first-round RT-PCR was run on the TCR CDR3.

The material was peripheral blood mononuclear cells (PBMCs), obtained at new diagnosis, from a patient treated with antithyroid drugs. The receptor was derived from a woman in her twenties or thirties with Graves disease.

The CDR3 spells CATSDLSPGGCIAGEEYMWNEQFF. For the CDR3, the DNA is TGTGCCACCAGTGATTTATCCCCCGGGGGCTGTATAGCGGGAGAAGAATACATGTGGAATGAGCAGTTCTTC. The V gene is TRBV24-1, the J gene TRBJ2-1; TRBD2 agrees at 9 bases. V was pared by 1 base and J by 7 bases, with 31 bases of the junction left unmatched. The germline V gene has CDR1 KGHDR and CDR2 SFDVKD. The CDR3 runs 24 residues.